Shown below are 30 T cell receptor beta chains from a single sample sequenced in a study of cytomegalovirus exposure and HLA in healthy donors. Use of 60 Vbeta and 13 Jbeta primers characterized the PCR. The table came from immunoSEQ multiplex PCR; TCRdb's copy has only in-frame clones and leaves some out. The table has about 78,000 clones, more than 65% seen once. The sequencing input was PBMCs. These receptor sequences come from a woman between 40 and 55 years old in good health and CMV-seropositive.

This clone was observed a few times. The CDR3 protein is CASSLWQNNEQFF. CDR3 bases: TGCGCCAGCAGCTTGTGGCAGAACAATGAGCAGTTCTTC. The chain has TRBV5-1 and TRBJ2-1, with D uncertain. CDR3 length equals 13 residues. Looked up from germline, CDR1 is SGHRS and CDR2 is YFSETQ. Deletions cut 1 base from V and 5 bases from J, with 7 bases between.

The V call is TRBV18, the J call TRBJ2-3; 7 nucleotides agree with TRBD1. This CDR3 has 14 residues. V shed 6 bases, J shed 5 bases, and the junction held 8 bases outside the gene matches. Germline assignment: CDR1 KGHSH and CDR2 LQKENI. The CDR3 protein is CASSATGSRDTQYF. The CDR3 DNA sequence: TGTGCCAGCTCCGCGACAGGGTCCCGAGATACGCAGTATTTT.

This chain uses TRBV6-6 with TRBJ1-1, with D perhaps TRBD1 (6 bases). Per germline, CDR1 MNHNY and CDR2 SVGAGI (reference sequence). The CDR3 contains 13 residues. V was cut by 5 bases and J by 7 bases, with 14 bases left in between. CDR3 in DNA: TGTGCCAGCAGTGTACACAGGGCCGATGAAGCTTTCTTT. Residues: CASSVHRADEAFF.

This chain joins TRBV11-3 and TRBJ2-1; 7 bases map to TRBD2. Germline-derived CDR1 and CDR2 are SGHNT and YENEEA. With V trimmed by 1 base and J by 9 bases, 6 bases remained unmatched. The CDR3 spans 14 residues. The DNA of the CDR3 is TGTGCCAGCAGCTTAGGGGAGGGGCCCACTGAGCAGTTCTTC. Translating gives CASSLGEGPTEQFF.

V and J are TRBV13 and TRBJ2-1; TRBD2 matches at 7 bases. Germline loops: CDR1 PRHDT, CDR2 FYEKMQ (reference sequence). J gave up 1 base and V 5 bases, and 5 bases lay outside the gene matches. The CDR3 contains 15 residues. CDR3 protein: CASSLPGGSYNEQFF. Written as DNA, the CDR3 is TGTGCCAGCAGCCTACCGGGGGGTTCCTACAATGAGCAGTTCTTC.

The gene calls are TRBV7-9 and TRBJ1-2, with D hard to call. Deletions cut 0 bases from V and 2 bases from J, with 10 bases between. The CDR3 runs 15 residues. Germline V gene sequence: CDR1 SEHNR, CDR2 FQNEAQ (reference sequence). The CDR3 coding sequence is TGTGCCAGCAGCTTAGCCTCGGGAGGGAACTATGGCTACACCTTC. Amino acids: CASSLASGGNYGYTF.

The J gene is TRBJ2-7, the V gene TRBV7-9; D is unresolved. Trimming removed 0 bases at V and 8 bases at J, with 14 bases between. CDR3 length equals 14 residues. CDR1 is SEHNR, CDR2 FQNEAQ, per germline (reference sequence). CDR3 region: CASSLALSEEKQYF. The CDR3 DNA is TGTGCCAGCAGCTTAGCGCTTAGTGAAGAGAAGCAGTACTTC. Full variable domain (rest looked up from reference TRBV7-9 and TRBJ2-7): DTGVSQNPRHKITKRGQNVTFRCDPISEHNRLYWYRQTLGQGPEFLTYFQNEAQLEKSRLLSDRFSAERPKGSFSTLEIQRTEQGDSAMYLCASSLALSEEKQYFGPGTRLTVT.

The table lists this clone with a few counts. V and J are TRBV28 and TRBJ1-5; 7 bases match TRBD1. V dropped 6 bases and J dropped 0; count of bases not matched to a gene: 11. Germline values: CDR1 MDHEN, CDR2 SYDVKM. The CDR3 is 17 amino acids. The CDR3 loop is CASSGQVNFGSNQPQHF. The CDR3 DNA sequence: TGTGCCAGCAGCGGACAGGTTAATTTCGGTAGCAATCAGCCCCAGCATTTT.

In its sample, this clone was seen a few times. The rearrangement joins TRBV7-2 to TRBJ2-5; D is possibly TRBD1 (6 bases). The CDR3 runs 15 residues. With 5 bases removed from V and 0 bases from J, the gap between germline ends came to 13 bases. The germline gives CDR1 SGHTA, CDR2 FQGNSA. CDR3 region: CASSISRGYQETQYF. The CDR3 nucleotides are TGTGCCAGCAGCATTTCGAGGGGGTACCAAGAGACCCAGTACTTC.

DNA for the CDR3: TGCGCCAGCAGCTTGGCCCCAGGGACAGGGAACACCGGGGAGCTGTTTTTT. Translated: CASSLAPGTGNTGELFF. This rearrangement joins TRBV5-1 to TRBJ2-2; 8 nucleotides align to TRBD1. The V segment lost 0 bases and the J segment 1 base; nucleotides outside the gene matches: 5. Germline assignment: CDR1 SGHRS and CDR2 YFSETQ. The CDR3 consists of 17 residues.

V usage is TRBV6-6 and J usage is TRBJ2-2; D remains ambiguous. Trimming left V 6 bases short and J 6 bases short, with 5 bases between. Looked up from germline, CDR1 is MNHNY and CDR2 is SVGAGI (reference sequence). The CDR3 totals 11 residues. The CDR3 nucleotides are TGTGCCAGCAGCCCTGCCGGGGAGCTGTTTTTT. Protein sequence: CASSPAGELFF.

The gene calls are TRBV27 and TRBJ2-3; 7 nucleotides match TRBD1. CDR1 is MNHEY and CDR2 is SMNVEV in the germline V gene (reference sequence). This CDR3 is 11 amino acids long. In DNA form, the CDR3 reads TGTGCGACAGGGTTTATAGATACGCAGTATTTT. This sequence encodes CATGFIDTQYF.

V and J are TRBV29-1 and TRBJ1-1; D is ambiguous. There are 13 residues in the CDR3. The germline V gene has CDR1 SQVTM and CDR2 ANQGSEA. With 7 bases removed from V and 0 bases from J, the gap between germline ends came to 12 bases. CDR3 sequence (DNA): TGCAGCGCTGAGCAGGCTCTGAACACTGAAGCTTTCTTT. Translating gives CSAEQALNTEAFF.

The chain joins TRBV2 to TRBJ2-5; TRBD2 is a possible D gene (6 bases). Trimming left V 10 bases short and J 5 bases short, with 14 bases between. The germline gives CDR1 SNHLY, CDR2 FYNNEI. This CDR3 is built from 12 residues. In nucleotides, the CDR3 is TGTGCCACCCGTCCGGAGGGGGAGACCCAGTACTTC. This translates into CATRPEGETQYF.

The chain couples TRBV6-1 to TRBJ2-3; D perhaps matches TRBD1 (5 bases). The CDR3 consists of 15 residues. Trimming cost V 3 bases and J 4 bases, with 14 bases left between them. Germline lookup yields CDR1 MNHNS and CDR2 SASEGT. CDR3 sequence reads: CASSEQGSGADTQYF. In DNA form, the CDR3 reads TGTGCCAGCAGTGAGCAGGGATCCGGCGCAGATACGCAGTATTTT.

CDR3 amino acids: CASKPGQGGTEAFF. In nucleotides, the CDR3 is TGTGCCAGCAAGCCGGGACAGGGTGGTACTGAAGCTTTCTTT. The rearrangement links TRBV6-1 to TRBJ1-1; 9 bases agree with TRBD1. Trimming cost V 7 bases and J 5 bases; bases outside gene matches: 8. The CDR3 covers 14 residues. Germline V gives CDR1 MNHNS, CDR2 SASEGT.

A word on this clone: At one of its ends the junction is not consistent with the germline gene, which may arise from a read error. Here the CDR3 DNA reads TGTGCTAGCAGCCGTCTACGGACAGGAGAAATACAGCCCCAGCATTTT. Encoded protein: CASSRLRTGEIQPQHF. The chain employs TRBV7-7 and TRBJ1-5, with TRBD1 matching over 7 bases. CDR1 is SSHAT, CDR2 FNYEAQ, per germline (reference sequence). The CDR3 consists of 16 residues. Combining the CDR3 with reference TRBV7-7 and TRBJ1-5 gives the whole variable domain GAGVSQSPRYKVTKRGQDVTLRCDPISSHATLYWYQQALGQGPEFLTYFNYEAQPDKSGLPSDRFSAERPEGSISTLTIQRTEQRDSAMYRCASSRLRTGEIQPQHFGDGTRLSIL.

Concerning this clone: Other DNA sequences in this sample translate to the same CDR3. CDR3 in DNA: TGCGCCAGCAGCCAAGAGGGTGGAGACAGCTCTGGAAACACCATATATTTT. This sequence encodes CASSQEGGDSSGNTIYF. The rearrangement links TRBV4-1 to TRBJ1-3; TRBD1 might be the D (5 bases). The V and J ends lost 0 bases and 0 bases respectively, with 12 bases between them. Germline lookup yields CDR1 MGHRA and CDR2 YSYEKL. The CDR3 loop spans 17 amino acids.

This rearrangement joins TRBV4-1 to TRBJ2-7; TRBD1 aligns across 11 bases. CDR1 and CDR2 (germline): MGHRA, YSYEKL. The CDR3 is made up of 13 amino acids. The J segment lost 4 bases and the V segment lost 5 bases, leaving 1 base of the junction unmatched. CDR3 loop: CASSGTGGYEQYF. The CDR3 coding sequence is TGCGCCAGCAGCGGGACAGGGGGGTACGAGCAGTACTTC.

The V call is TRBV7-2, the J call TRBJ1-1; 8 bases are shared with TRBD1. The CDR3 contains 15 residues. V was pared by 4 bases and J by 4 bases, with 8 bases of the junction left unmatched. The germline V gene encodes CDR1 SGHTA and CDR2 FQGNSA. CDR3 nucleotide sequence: TGTGCCAGCAGCTCTCGGACAGGGAGGAGCACTGAAGCTTTCTTT. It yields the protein CASSSRTGRSTEAFF.

CDR3 region: CASRPVAAGTEAFF. CDR3 DNA sequence: TGTGCCAGCAGGCCCGTGGCGGCCGGCACTGAAGCTTTCTTT. This chain links TRBV2 with TRBJ1-1; D call uncertain. V was pared by 6 bases and J by 4 bases, with 15 bases between. Germline values: CDR1 SNHLY, CDR2 FYNNEI. CDR3 length: 14 residues.

The CDR3 region is CASSPGQGHRGVFF. The DNA for the CDR3 is TGTGCCAGCAGTCCCGGACAGGGCCATCGAGGAGTTTTTTTT. The V and J genes are TRBV28 and TRBJ1-4, with TRBD1 matching 8 bases. The J segment lost 17 bases and the V segment lost 5 bases, leaving 16 bases of the junction unmatched. This CDR3 is 14 amino acids long. The germline V gene encodes CDR1 MDHEN and CDR2 SYDVKM.

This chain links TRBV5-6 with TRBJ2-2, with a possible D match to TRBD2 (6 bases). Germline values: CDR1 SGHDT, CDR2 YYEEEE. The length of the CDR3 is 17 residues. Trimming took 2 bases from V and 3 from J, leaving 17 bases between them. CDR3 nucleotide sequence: TGTGCCAGCAGCTTCTACCGGTCCGGGACTTACACCGGGGAGCTGTTTTTT. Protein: CASSFYRSGTYTGELFF.

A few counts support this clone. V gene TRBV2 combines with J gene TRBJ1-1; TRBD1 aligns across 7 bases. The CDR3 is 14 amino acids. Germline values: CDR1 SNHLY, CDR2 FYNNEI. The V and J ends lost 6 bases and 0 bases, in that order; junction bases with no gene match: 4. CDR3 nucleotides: TGTGCCAGCAGCAGACAGGGACTGAACACTGAAGCTTTCTTT. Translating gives CASSRQGLNTEAFF. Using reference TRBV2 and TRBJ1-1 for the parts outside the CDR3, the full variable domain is EPEVTQTPSHQVTQMGQEVILRCVPISNHLYFYWYRQILGQKVEFLVSFYNNEISEKSEIFDDQFSVERPDGSNFTLKIRSTKLEDSAMYFCASSRQGLNTEAFFGQGTRLTVV.

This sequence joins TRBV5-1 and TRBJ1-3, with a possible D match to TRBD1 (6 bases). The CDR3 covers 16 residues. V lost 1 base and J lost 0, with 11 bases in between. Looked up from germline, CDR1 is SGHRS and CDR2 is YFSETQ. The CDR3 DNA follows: TGCGCCAGCAGCTTGCTTGGCAGGGGCTCTGGAAACACCATATATTTT. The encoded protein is CASSLLGRGSGNTIYF.

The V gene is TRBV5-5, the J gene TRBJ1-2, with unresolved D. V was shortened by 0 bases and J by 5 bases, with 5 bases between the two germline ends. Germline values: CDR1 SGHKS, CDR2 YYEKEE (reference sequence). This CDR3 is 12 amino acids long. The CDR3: CASSLDMYGYTF. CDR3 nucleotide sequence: TGTGCCAGCAGCTTGGATATGTATGGCTACACCTTC.

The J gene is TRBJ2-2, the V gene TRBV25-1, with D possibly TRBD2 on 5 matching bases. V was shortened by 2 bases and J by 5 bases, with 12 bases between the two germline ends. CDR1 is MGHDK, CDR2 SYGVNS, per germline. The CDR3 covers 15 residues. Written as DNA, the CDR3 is TGTGCCAGCAGTGAACTGGGAGACCAGACCGGGGAGCTGTTTTTT. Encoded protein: CASSELGDQTGELFF.

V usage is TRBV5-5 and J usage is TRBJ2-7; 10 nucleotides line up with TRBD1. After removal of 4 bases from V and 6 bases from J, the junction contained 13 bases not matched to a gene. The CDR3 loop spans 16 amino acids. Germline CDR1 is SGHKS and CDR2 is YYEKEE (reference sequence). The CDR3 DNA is TGTGCCAGCAGCCGAACACCCCCGGGACAGGGGTGCGAGCAGTACTTC. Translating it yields CASSRTPPGQGCEQYF. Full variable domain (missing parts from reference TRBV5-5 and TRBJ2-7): DAGVTQSPTHLIKTRGQQVTLRCSPISGHKSVSWYQQVLGQGPQFIFQYYEKEERGRGNFPDRFSARQFPNYSSELNVNALLLGDSALYLCASSRTPPGQGCEQYFGPGTRLTVT.

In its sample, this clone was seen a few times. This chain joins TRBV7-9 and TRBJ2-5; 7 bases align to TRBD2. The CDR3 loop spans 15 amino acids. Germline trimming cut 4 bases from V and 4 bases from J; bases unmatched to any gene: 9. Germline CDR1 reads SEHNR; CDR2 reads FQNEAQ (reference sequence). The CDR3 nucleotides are TGTGCCAGCAGCTGGGGGGGGATTGGGGGAGAGACCCAGTACTTC. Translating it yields CASSWGGIGGETQYF.

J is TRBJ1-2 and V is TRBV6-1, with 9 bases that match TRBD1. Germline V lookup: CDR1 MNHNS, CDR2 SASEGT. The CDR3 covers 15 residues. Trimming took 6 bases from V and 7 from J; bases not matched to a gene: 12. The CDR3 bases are TGTGCCAGCAGCATGGACAGGGGAATTGTGGGTGGCTACACCTTC. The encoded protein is CASSMDRGIVGGYTF.